Listed here are 29 T cell receptor beta chains from one sample, sequenced in a study of cytomegalovirus exposure and HLA in healthy donors. Using immunoSEQ multiplex PCR, the repertoire was profiled, and TCRdb retains in-frame clones only, with some absent. The sample yields tens of thousands of clones, around four fifths seen once. Sequencing was done on a sample of PBMCs. The receptors were sampled from a man aged 25 to 40 in good health and CMV-seronegative.

V is TRBV28 and J is TRBJ1-2; D perhaps matches TRBD1 (6 bases). CDR3 size: 11 residues. Trimming removed 6 bases at V and 8 bases at J, with 10 bases between. CDR1 and CDR2 (germline): MDHEN, SYDVKM. For the CDR3, the DNA is TGTGCCAGCAGACAGGGCGGAGGCTACACCTTC. Its protein product is CASRQGGGYTF.

This clone was found a few times. The CDR3 reads CASSMGRGLSNQPQHF. As DNA, the CDR3 is TGTGCCAGTAGTATGGGCAGGGGGCTAAGCAATCAGCCCCAGCATTTT. The V and J genes are TRBV19 and TRBJ1-5, with 8 bases matching TRBD1. The CDR3 length is 16 residues. V was clipped by 3 bases and J by 1 base; unmatched bases: 5. Per germline, CDR1 LNHDA and CDR2 SQIVND (reference sequence).

The chain recombines TRBV11-1 with TRBJ1-1; perhaps TRBD1 as D (5 bases). The CDR3 is 12 amino acids. Germline V gene data show CDR1 as SGHAT and CDR2 as FQDESV (reference sequence). The germline V and J ends were trimmed by 0 bases and 12 bases, with 11 bases remaining between them. The CDR3 loop reads CASSLAGQGTFF. In DNA form, the CDR3 reads TGTGCCAGCAGCTTAGCGGGGCAGGGAACTTTCTTT.

The chain combines TRBV27 with TRBJ2-7; 10 bases fit TRBD1. Germline trimming cut 0 bases from V and 6 bases from J; bases unmatched to any gene: 5. There are 15 residues in the CDR3. CDR1 and CDR2 (germline): MNHEY, SMNVEV (reference sequence). The CDR3 reads CASSLSATGGLEQYF. The DNA for the CDR3 is TGTGCCAGCAGTTTATCCGCGACAGGGGGCCTCGAGCAGTACTTC.

The rearrangement links TRBV27 to TRBJ2-3, with 8 bases identical to TRBD1. Germline V CDR1 and CDR2: MNHEY, SMNVEV (reference sequence). CDR3 length: 15 residues. The trim removed 5 bases at V and 0 bases at J, leaving 4 bases unmatched. Here the CDR3 reads CASSRHRGSTDTQYF. DNA for the CDR3: TGTGCCAGCAGTCGCCACAGGGGGAGCACAGATACGCAGTATTTT.

Written as DNA, the CDR3 is TGTGCCAGCAGCGGGCGGGGACAGAGGGCGTGGGGGGATGAGCAGTTCTTC. It is translated as CASSGRGQRAWGDEQFF. The rearrangement uses TRBV21-1 and TRBJ2-1; TRBD1 is the table's D call and was not checked against the DNA. TRBV21-1 counts as a pseudogene. The CDR3 contains 17 residues.

For this clone: The sample holds other DNA sequences that translate to the same CDR3. The chain carries TRBV7-2 and TRBJ1-2, with 7 positions matching TRBD1. The V and J ends lost 1 base and 8 bases, in that order; junction bases with no gene match: 4. The CDR3 is 13 residues long. The V gene's germline CDR1 is SGHTA and CDR2 FQGNSA. The CDR3 DNA is TGTGCCAGCAGCTTAGACAGGGGAGGAGGCTACACCTTC. This translates into CASSLDRGGGYTF.

The chain employs TRBV19 and TRBJ2-1; tentatively, D is TRBD1 (5 bases). The germline gives CDR1 LNHDA, CDR2 SQIVND (reference sequence). CDR3 length equals 14 residues. The ends were cut back, 8 bases at V and 4 bases at J, with 15 bases in the middle. Here the CDR3 reads CASQPRQTYNEQFF. CDR3 coding DNA: TGTGCCAGTCAACCCCGACAGACTTACAATGAGCAGTTCTTC.

The chain joins TRBV2 to TRBJ2-6, with D perhaps TRBD2 (5 bases). The V end lost 8 bases, the J end lost 0 bases, and 11 bases lay between the germline ends. The CDR3 loop spans 15 amino acids. Germline V lookup: CDR1 SNHLY, CDR2 FYNNEI. The CDR3 sequence: CASAPGDSGANVLTF. The CDR3 DNA reads TGTGCCAGCGCCCCCGGGGACTCTGGGGCCAACGTCCTGACTTTC.

The chain combines TRBV5-1 with TRBJ1-2; tentatively, D is TRBD1 (6 bases). The CDR3 length is 17 residues. V shed 5 bases and J shed 2 bases, with 22 bases lying between them. The germline CDR1 and CDR2 sequences are SGHRS and YFSETQ. The CDR3: CASRDGTGRNRNYGYTF. The CDR3 nucleotides are TGCGCCAGCAGAGATGGTACAGGGCGTAACCGAAACTATGGCTACACCTTC.

This chain uses TRBV4-2 with TRBJ2-1, with 9 nucleotides matching TRBD2. The trim removed 0 bases at V and 3 bases at J, leaving 3 bases unmatched. The CDR3 extends over 16 amino acids. Germline CDR1 and CDR2: LGHNA and YNFKEQ. CDR3 nucleotide sequence: TGTGCCAGCAGCCAAGAAGAACTAGCGGGCTACAATGAGCAGTTCTTC. Amino acid sequence: CASSQEELAGYNEQFF.

The chain uses TRBV7-2 and TRBJ1-5; D possibly corresponds to TRBD1 (5 bases). V dropped 1 base and J dropped 8 bases, with 15 bases sitting between them. Germline V gene sequence: CDR1 SGHTA, CDR2 FQGNSA. CDR3 length equals 15 residues. The chain's CDR3 is CASSLVGRGSEPQHF. The CDR3 nucleotides are TGTGCCAGCAGCTTAGTGGGAAGGGGCAGTGAGCCCCAGCATTTT.

This clone was seen a few times. The gene calls are TRBV9 and TRBJ1-1, with D unresolved. The germline CDR1 and CDR2 sequences are SGDLS and YYNGEE. The CDR3 runs 13 residues. The V end lost 3 bases, the J end lost 5 bases, and 11 bases lay between the germline ends. CDR3 nucleotide sequence: TGTGCCAGCAGCGAAGCGGGGAGTACTGAAGCTTTCTTT. Protein sequence: CASSEAGSTEAFF. The full variable domain, in which reference TRBV9 and TRBJ1-1 provide the parts outside the CDR3, is DSGVTQTPKHLITATGQRVTLRCSPRSGDLSVYWYQQSLDQGLQFLIQYYNGEERAKGNILERFSAQQFPDLHSELNLSSLELGDSALYFCASSEAGSTEAFFGQGTRLTVV.

As DNA, the CDR3 is TGTGCCAGCAGTCGGTCGACTAGCGCAGAGACCCAGTACTTC. Translation gives CASSRSTSAETQYF. The V and J genes are TRBV2 and TRBJ2-5; the match to TRBD2 covers 8 bases. The V segment lost 5 bases and the J segment 4 bases; nucleotides outside the gene matches: 6. Germline-derived CDR1 and CDR2 are SNHLY and FYNNEI. The CDR3 is 14 residues long.

This clone appeared a few times. J is TRBJ2-3 and V is TRBV4-2, with 9 bases aligning to TRBD2. The V and J ends lost 0 bases and 4 bases, in that order; junction bases with no gene match: 2. CDR3 size: 15 residues. Germline loops: CDR1 LGHNA, CDR2 YNFKEQ. For the CDR3, the DNA is TGTGCCAGCAGCCAAGATCGCGGGGGGGCAGATACGCAGTATTTT. Protein: CASSQDRGGADTQYF.

DNA for the CDR3: TGCGCCAGCAGCCATAGACAGGGGGATAGCAATCAGCCCCAGCATTTT. Protein: CASSHRQGDSNQPQHF. The rearrangement links TRBV4-1 to TRBJ1-5, with TRBD1 matching over 9 bases. The V segment lost 3 bases and the J segment 0 bases; nucleotides outside the gene matches: 3. Looked up from germline, CDR1 is MGHRA and CDR2 is YSYEKL. There are 16 residues in the CDR3.

This clone was recorded once. The genes are TRBV5-8 and TRBJ2-7, with 7 bases that match TRBD2. The junction had 11 bases not matched to a gene; V was cut back by 1 base and J by 4 bases. The CDR3 consists of 16 residues. Germline CDR1 is SGHTS and CDR2 is YDEGEE. The CDR3 spells CASSLLYVAGSYEQYF. For the CDR3, the DNA is TGTGCCAGCAGCTTGTTGTATGTAGCGGGTTCGTACGAGCAGTACTTC.

The chain has TRBV2 and TRBJ2-3; TRBD2 matches at 12 bases. Looked up from germline, CDR1 is SNHLY and CDR2 is FYNNEI. V lost 5 bases and J lost 4; bases outside the gene matches: 4. There are 15 residues in the CDR3. The chain's CDR3 is CASSLLAGGSDTQYF. DNA for the CDR3: TGTGCCAGCAGTCTACTAGCGGGGGGATCAGATACGCAGTATTTT.

The chain is built from TRBV7-2 and TRBJ1-6; D may be TRBD1 (5 bases). The V gene lost 6 bases and the J gene lost 14 bases, with 8 bases spanning the gap. Per the germline V gene, CDR1 is SGHTA and CDR2 is FQGNSA. This CDR3 has 10 residues. The CDR3 region is CASRGGTLHF. The CDR3 nucleotides are TGTGCCAGCAGGGGGGGGACCCTCCACTTT.

This sequence joins TRBV7-6 and TRBJ2-7, with D perhaps TRBD2 (5 bases). The CDR3 totals 12 residues. V dropped 3 bases and J dropped 6 bases, with 9 bases sitting between them. Germline V CDR1 and CDR2: SGHVS, FNYEAQ. This CDR3 is CASSFSGIEQYF. The CDR3, as DNA: TGTGCCAGCAGCTTTTCGGGGATCGAGCAGTACTTC.

The chain joins TRBV19 to TRBJ2-3; TRBD2 matches at 8 bases. V shed 1 base and J 6 bases; nucleotides not matched to a gene: 6. This CDR3 contains 15 residues. Germline V lookup: CDR1 LNHDA, CDR2 SQIVND (reference sequence). DNA of the CDR3: TGTGCCAGTAGTATAGGGGTAGCGGGATCCGATACGCAGTATTTT. It is translated as CASSIGVAGSDTQYF.

The rearrangement links TRBV9 to TRBJ2-4, with 8 nucleotides matching TRBD2. This CDR3 is 14 amino acids long. Germline trimming cut 3 bases from V and 1 base from J; bases unmatched to any gene: 0. Germline V gene lookup returns CDR1 SGDLS and CDR2 YYNGEE. As DNA, the CDR3 is TGTGCCAGCAGCGCGGGGGGGGCCAAAAACATTCAGTACTTC. Translating it yields CASSAGGAKNIQYF.

V gene TRBV28 combines with J gene TRBJ1-2, with 12 bases that match TRBD1. CDR1 and CDR2 from the germline V gene are MDHEN and SYDVKM. J gave up 13 bases and V 6 bases, and 6 bases lay outside the gene matches. The CDR3 consists of 12 residues. The CDR3 region is CASSRDRGRPTF. CDR3 nucleotide sequence: TGTGCCAGCAGCCGGGACAGGGGGCGACCCACCTTC.

The rearrangement links TRBV6-5 to TRBJ1-4; D call uncertain. The germline V gene encodes CDR1 MNHEY and CDR2 SVGAGI. V gave up 5 bases and J gave up 4 bases, with 8 bases separating them. The CDR3 extends over 13 amino acids. In nucleotides, the CDR3 is TGTGCCAGCAGTGACGGACTTAATGAAAAACTGTTTTTT. Translated, it gives CASSDGLNEKLFF.

This clone was picked up one time. The chain joins TRBV28 to TRBJ2-1, with 12 bases fitting TRBD1. The germline V gene encodes CDR1 MDHEN and CDR2 SYDVKM. The CDR3 runs 16 residues. J gave up 8 bases and V 0 bases, and 5 bases lay outside the gene matches. CDR3: CASSLWGTGGSDEQFF. The CDR3 DNA is TGTGCCAGCAGTTTATGGGGGACAGGGGGCTCGGATGAGCAGTTCTTC.

This sequence joins TRBV7-9 and TRBJ2-3; 7 bases are shared with TRBD2. Trimming at V came to 3 bases and at J to 1 base, leaving 13 bases not matched to a gene. The CDR3 runs 18 residues. CDR1 SEHNR and CDR2 FQNEAQ come from the germline V gene (reference sequence). The CDR3 nucleotides are TGTGCCAGCAGCTTTTTATGGTCAGGGCTAGCGGGCACAGATACGCAGTATTTT. Translation gives CASSFLWSGLAGTDTQYF.

The chain carries TRBV5-6 and TRBJ2-7; 8 bases map to TRBD2. Germline V gives CDR1 SGHDT, CDR2 YYEEEE. This CDR3 comprises 13 residues. J gave up 6 bases and V 4 bases, and 6 bases lay outside the gene matches. The CDR3 DNA reads as TGTGCCAGCAGCGGGGGACTAGTCGGCGAGCAGTACTTC. Translating gives CASSGGLVGEQYF.

The chain couples TRBV7-2 to TRBJ2-2; a possible D gene is TRBD2 (7 bases). The CDR3 has 15 amino acids. Germline loops: CDR1 SGHTA, CDR2 FQGNSA. Trimming shortened V by 5 bases and J by 6 bases, and 16 bases separated the two germline ends. The chain's CDR3 is CASSLSGGAPGELFF. CDR3 DNA: TGTGCCAGCAGCCTAAGTGGGGGGGCCCCCGGGGAGCTGTTTTTT.

The chain joins TRBV7-2 to TRBJ2-7; a possible D gene is TRBD1 (6 bases). V lost 2 bases and J 6 bases, leaving 14 bases between the germline ends. This CDR3 spans 14 amino acids. Germline V gene lookup returns CDR1 SGHTA and CDR2 FQGNSA. The CDR3 DNA reads as TGTGCCAGCAGCTTAACCACAGGGCCTCGCGAGCAGTACGTC. This gives the protein CASSLTTGPREQYV.